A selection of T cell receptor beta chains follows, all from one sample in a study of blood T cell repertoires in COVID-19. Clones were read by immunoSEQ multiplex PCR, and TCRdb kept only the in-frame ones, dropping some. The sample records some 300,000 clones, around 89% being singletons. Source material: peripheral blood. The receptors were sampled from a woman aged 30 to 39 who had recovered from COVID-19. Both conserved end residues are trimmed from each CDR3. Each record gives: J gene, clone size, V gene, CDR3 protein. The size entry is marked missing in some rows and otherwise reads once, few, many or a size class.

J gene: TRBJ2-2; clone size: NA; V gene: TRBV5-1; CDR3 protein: ASKSPGLAGELF
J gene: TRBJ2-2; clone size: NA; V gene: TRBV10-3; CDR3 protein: AISTGTPNTGELF
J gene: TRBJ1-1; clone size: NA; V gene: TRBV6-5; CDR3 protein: ASSYRLDSQAF
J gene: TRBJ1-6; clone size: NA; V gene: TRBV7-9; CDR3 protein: ASSLEIKSGSPLH
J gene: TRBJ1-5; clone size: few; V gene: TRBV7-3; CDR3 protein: ASSLTGGSNQPQH
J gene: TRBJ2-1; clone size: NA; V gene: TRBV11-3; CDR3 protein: ASSSPGQGANEQF
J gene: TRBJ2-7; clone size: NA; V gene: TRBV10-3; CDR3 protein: AISDRDRGTYEQY
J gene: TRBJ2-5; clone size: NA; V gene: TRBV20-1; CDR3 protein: SAPTRETQY
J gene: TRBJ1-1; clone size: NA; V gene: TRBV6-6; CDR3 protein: ASSYLNLNTEAF
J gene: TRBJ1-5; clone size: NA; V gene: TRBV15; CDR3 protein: ATSRDIRENQPQH
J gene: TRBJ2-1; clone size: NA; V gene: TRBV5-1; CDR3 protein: ASSYQTGNNEQF
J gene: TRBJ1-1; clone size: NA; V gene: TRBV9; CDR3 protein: ASSVESTEAF
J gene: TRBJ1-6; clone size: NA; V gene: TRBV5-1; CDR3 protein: ASSSYGQGVGNSPLH
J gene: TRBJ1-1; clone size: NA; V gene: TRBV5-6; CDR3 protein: ASSLGVNTEAF
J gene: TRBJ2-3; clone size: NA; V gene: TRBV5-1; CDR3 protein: ASRLPGQSTDTQY
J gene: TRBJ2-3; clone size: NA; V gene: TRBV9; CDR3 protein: ASSVDRGLAGSDTQY
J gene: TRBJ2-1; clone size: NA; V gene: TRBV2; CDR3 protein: ASTWRGLAGHEQF
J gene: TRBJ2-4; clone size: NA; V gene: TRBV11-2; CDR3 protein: ASSTRTGQY
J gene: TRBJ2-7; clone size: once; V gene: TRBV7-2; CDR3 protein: ASSPARPYEQY
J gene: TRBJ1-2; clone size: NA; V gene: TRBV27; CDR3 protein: ASSSGQGPRGYT
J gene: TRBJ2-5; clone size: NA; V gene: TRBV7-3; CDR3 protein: ASSQGGGKETQY
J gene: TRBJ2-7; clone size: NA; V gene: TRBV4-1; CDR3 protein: ASSLTPPERGGTYEQY
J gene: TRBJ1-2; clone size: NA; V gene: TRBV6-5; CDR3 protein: ASSSVTTGVNYGYT
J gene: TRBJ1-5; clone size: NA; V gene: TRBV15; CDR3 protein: ATSRDDRGSNQPQH
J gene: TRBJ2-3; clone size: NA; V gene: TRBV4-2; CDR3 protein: ASSQGGPDTQY
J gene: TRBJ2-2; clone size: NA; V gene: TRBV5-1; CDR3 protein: ASSTRGRTGELF
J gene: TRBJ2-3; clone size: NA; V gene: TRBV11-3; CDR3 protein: ASSPWTGGEGTDTQY
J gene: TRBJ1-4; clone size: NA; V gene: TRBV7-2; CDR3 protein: ASSYIGARGEKLF
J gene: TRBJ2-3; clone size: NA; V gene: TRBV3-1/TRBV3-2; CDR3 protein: ASSQVRADTQY
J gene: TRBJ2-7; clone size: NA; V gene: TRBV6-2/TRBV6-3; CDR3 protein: ASSSVRGQEQY
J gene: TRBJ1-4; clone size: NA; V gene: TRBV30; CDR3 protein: AWAPGPLNEKLF
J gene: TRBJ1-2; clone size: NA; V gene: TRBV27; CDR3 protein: ASSLQGAEGYT
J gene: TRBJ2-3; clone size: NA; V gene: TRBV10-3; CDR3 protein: AISESGLAADTQY
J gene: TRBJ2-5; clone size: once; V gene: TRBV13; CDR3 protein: ASSSGLAAQETQY
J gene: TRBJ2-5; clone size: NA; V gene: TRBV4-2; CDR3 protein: ASSQDPAGETQY
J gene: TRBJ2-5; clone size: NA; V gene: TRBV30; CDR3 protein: AWSVQGAKTQY
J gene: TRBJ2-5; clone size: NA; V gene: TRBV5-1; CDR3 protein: ASSQVGGETQY
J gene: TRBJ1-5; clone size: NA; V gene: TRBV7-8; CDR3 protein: ASSLGEEQPQH
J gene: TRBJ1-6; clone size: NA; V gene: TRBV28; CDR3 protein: ASSLSTRAHNSPLH
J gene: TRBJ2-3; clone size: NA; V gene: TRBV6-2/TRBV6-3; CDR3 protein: ASSPPFRGVTDTQY
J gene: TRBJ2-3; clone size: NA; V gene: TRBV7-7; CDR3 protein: ASSLGLQDTQY
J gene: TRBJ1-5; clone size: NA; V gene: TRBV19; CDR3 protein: ASSITVRLNQPQH
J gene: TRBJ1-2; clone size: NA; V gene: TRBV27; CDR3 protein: ASSLSRTGPYGYT
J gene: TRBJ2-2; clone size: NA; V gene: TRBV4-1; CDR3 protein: ASSQGDRDTGELF
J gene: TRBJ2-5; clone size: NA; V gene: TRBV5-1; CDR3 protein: ASSVQGSETQY
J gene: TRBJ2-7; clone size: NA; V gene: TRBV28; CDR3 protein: ASSSSGGGSYEQY
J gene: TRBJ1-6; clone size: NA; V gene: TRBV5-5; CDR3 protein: ASSLSGQGGSPLH
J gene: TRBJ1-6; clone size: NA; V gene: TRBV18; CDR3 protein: ASSPTAQDNSPLH